This paragraph reports one T cell receptor beta chain. The specificity of this receptor is unknown. No much larger clone exists at a distance of one base, and base qualities are not known. The CDR3 regions of human TCRbeta chains were analyzed by immunosequencing. Turning to the authors' computational methods: Repertoire TCRs were checked for matches against a reference library of SARS-CoV-2-specific TCRs that had been generated using the MIRA antigen-specificity platform. Breadth meant the fraction of unique TCRs that were SARS-CoV-2-associated, whereas depth meant the fraction of total T cells that were SARS-CoV-2-associated. Each spike-specific TCR was assigned to its reactive spike region and to a CD4 or CD8 class using the MIRA data. Log10-transformed breadth and depth values were compared by one-way ANOVA with Sidak's multiple comparisons tests. Not all clones reach the TCRdb copy of this immuneACCESS table, which keeps in-frame sequences only. Checked studies attribute under half of the gap to unresolved V genes and leave the rest unexplained. From that table come the V and J calls and clone size; the DNA was used to work out D and trimming. This sample holds approximately 150,000 clones; around 88% were observed only once. The top ten clonotypes cover around 1.1% of the sample.

This sample is drawn from a study of T cell responses to AZD1222 COVID-19 vaccine (dated by TCRdb to 2020 to 2023). For the wider study: A total of about 240 trial participants underwent TCR sequencing, of whom roughly 210 received two doses of AZD1222 and roughly 25 received two doses of the MenACWY control vaccine. Trial participants were enrolled by age into 18-55, 56-69 and 70-plus year subgroups, with roughly 160, 29 and 62 TCR-sequenced participants respectively.

This specimen's time point label, per the study, means: about 28 days (+/-7) after the second vaccine dose. AZD1222 recipients with second doses at about 4 weeks or about 12 weeks were pooled, because spike-specific TCR depth and breadth did not differ between schedules. The vaccinee samples were drawn from two UK trials, COV001 and COV002, one of which was a single-blind randomized controlled phase 2/3 trial testing AZD1222 (ChAdOx1 nCoV-19) in healthy adults. For TCRbeta chain sequencing, PBMC samples from trial participants were taken at day 0 and at day 28 after the second dose. Study-level results and caveats: Because no day 14 peak-response samples were available, repertoires were characterized only after the peak T cell response. Most participants were white British and females outnumbered males, and the authors suggested that clonal diversity may have been underestimated. The vaccine-associated CD4 TCRs covered the entire spike protein, and the dominant responses fell in regions 160-218 and 743-854. The 56-69-year group was small, and its depth increase did not reach significance, likely because of low power. Conclusions about previously exposed vaccinees were limited because only six or seven AZD1222 recipients were SARS-CoV-2 seropositive at baseline. After two AZD1222 doses, spike-specific TCR breadth and depth were significantly higher than at day 0 and than in MenACWY recipients. Epitopes outside the regions mutated in the B.1.351 and B.1.1.7 variants were reportedly recognized by nearly half of the unique spike-specific TCRs.

The CDR3 sequence holds 15 residues, the cysteine and phenylalanine included. CDR3 DNA only is kept here, 45 bases in frame from base 1. CDR1 and CDR2 are read off the germline V gene as SGDLS and YYNGEE. V is reduced by 0 bases and J by 3 bases, leaving a spacing of 11 bases between them. The sequence derives from an adult who received the AZD1222 COVID-19 vaccine. The source material was peripheral blood, sampled 28 days after the second AZD1222 dose. The chain is encoded by TRBV9 joined to TRBJ2-3; a tentative D match to TRBD1 spans 7 bases. The DNA sequence is given as TGTGCCAGCAGCGTAGATGCAGGGGGGACAGATACGCAGTATTTT. Its protein is CASSVDAGGTDTQYF. When the CDR3 is completed using the reference TRBV9 and TRBJ2-3 genes on either side, the full variable domain is DSGVTQTPKHLITATGQRVTLRCSPRSGDLSVYWYQQSLDQGLQFLIQYYNGEERAKGNILERFSAQQFPDLHSELNLSSLELGDSALYFCASSVDAGGTDTQYFGPGTRLTVL.